Each of the 21 T cell receptor beta chains below was sequenced from the same sample in a study of blood T cell repertoires in COVID-19 (dated by TCRdb to the early 2020s). Libraries were constructed by the immunoSEQ multiplex PCR assay. TCRdb provides this immuneACCESS table in a form limited to in-frame rearrangements. Some clones are lacking; in checked studies, under half of them reflect an unresolved V gene, and why the rest are absent is not known. The sample table shows 150,000 to 200,000 clones, and approximately 86% are seen once. The ten largest account for 2.7% of the sample. The sequencing sample was made of peripheral blood. These receptors all come from a man aged 35-49 years with active or convalescent COVID-19.

This clone was picked up one time. The V call is TRBV27, the J call TRBJ2-5; 10 bases align to TRBD1. The CDR3 runs 15 residues. The ends lost 3 bases at V and 3 bases at J; junction bases unmatched: 4. From germline, CDR1 is MNHEY and CDR2 SMNVEV (reference sequence). Here the CDR3 reads CASSLMGTGEETQYF. The CDR3 region has the DNA TGTGCCAGCAGTTTGATGGGGACAGGGGAAGAGACCCAGTACTTC.

This clone was counted between two and nine times. This chain links TRBV4-1 with TRBJ2-7, with TRBD2 as a possible D gene (5 bases). The CDR3 runs 11 residues. Germline V CDR1 and CDR2: MGHRA, YSYEKL. Trimming removed 3 bases at V and 7 bases at J, with 7 bases between. In DNA, the CDR3 is TGCGCCAGCAGCCAGGGGAGTGAGCAGTACTTC. It yields the protein CASSQGSEQYF.

The V call is TRBV7-9, the J call TRBJ1-4; the match to TRBD1 covers 8 bases. Per the germline V gene, CDR1 is SEHNR and CDR2 is FQNEAQ (reference sequence). Trimming took 5 bases from V and 6 from J; bases not matched to a gene: 8. The CDR3 sequence is 15 residues long. CDR3 DNA: TGTGCCAGCAGCCCCCGGACAGGGAAGGATGAAAAACTGTTTTTT. This translates into CASSPRTGKDEKLFF.

The chain joins TRBV19 to TRBJ1-5; TRBD1 matches 8 bases. The germline CDR1 and CDR2 sequences are LNHDA and SQIVND (reference sequence). With V trimmed by 4 bases and J by 3 bases, 8 bases remained unmatched. This CDR3 has 16 residues. The CDR3 DNA reads TGTGCCAGTAGTACAGTCAGACAGGGGTACAATCAGCCCCAGCATTTT. It is translated as CASSTVRQGYNQPQHF. The entire variable domain, with the rest obtained from reference TRBV19 and TRBJ1-5, is as follows: DGGITQSPKYLFRKEGQNVTLSCEQNLNHDAMYWYRQDPGQGLRLIYYSQIVNDFQKGDIAEGYSVSREKKESFPLTVTSAQKNPTAFYLCASSTVRQGYNQPQHFGDGTRLSIL.

The chain joins TRBV6-5 to TRBJ2-3; D gene ambiguous. Between the trimmed V and J ends, which lost 8 bases and 3 bases, there was a span of 9 bases. The germline gives CDR1 MNHEY, CDR2 SVGAGI. There are 12 residues in the CDR3. The CDR3 here is CASWSRTDTQYF. Written as DNA, the CDR3 is TGTGCCAGCTGGAGTAGGACAGATACGCAGTATTTT.

The chain has TRBV9 and TRBJ2-2, with 8 nucleotides matching TRBD1. J gave up 0 bases and V 0 bases, and 7 bases lay outside the gene matches. CDR3 length equals 18 residues. CDR1 and CDR2 (germline): SGDLS, YYNGEE. CDR3 sequence reads: CASSVEGVDRANTGELFF. The CDR3 coding sequence is TGTGCCAGCAGCGTAGAGGGGGTGGACAGGGCGAACACCGGGGAGCTGTTTTTT.

The rearrangement links TRBV28 to TRBJ1-2, with 8 bases matching TRBD1. In germline, CDR1 is MDHEN, CDR2 SYDVKM. The V and J ends lost 7 bases and 10 bases, in that order; junction bases with no gene match: 8. The CDR3 sequence is 12 residues long. CDR3 DNA: TGTGCCAGCACCCTAGGACAGGGAGACTACACCTTC. This sequence encodes CASTLGQGDYTF.

The chain couples TRBV30 to TRBJ1-5, with no clear D. V was trimmed by 8 bases and J by 3 bases, leaving 14 bases between them. Germline V gene data show CDR1 as GTSNPN and CDR2 as SVGIG (reference sequence). CDR3 length equals 13 residues. The CDR3 loop is CALGRGHNQPQHF. The CDR3 bases are TGTGCCCTTGGGAGAGGCCACAATCAGCCCCAGCATTTT.

The chain links TRBV18 to TRBJ2-1; tentatively, D is TRBD1 (5 bases). The germline gives CDR1 KGHSH, CDR2 LQKENI. CDR3 size: 12 residues. V was cut by 3 bases and J by 10 bases, with 10 bases left in between. DNA of the CDR3: TGTGCCAGCTCACCCCAGGGTCCCGAGCAGTTCTTC. Translating it yields CASSPQGPEQFF.

The V call is TRBV19, the J call TRBJ1-4, with 8 bases aligning to TRBD1. The V gene's germline CDR1 is LNHDA and CDR2 SQIVND (reference sequence). Germline trimming cut 7 bases from V and 8 bases from J; bases unmatched to any gene: 12. The CDR3 is 15 residues long. In nucleotides, the CDR3 is TGTGCCAGTAATGACTCAGGGGGCAGGGCAGAAAAACTGTTTTTT. Residues: CASNDSGGRAEKLFF.

The CDR3 reads CASSSRLRNTEAFF. Here the CDR3 DNA reads TGTGCCAGCAGTTCCAGACTGAGAAACACTGAAGCTTTCTTT. The chain uses TRBV28 and TRBJ1-1; no definite D call. The CDR3 is 14 amino acids. Looked up from germline, CDR1 is MDHEN and CDR2 is SYDVKM. Between the trimmed V and J ends, which lost 4 bases and 2 bases, there was a span of 11 bases.

This clone was counted at least ten times. V and J are TRBV30 and TRBJ2-7; D possibly corresponds to TRBD1 (5 bases). V lost 5 bases and J lost 3, with 17 bases in between. CDR3 length equals 14 residues. Germline CDR1 and CDR2: GTSNPN and SVGIG (reference sequence). CDR3 loop: CAWGHYNRYYEQYF. The CDR3, as DNA: TGTGCCTGGGGGCACTACAACAGGTACTACGAGCAGTACTTC.

The J gene is TRBJ2-7, the V gene TRBV19; 12 bases agree with TRBD2. Germline V CDR1 and CDR2: LNHDA, SQIVND (reference sequence). The CDR3 is made up of 15 amino acids. The V segment lost 6 bases and the J segment 4 bases; nucleotides outside the gene matches: 7. DNA for the CDR3: TGTGCCAGTAGGCCTGCGACTAGCGGGGGTTACGAGCAGTACTTC. This gives the protein CASRPATSGGYEQYF.

The chain has TRBV7-9 and TRBJ2-5; no clear D. This CDR3 has 12 residues. V gave up 8 bases and J gave up 5 bases, with 12 bases separating them. Germline V gene lookup returns CDR1 SEHNR and CDR2 FQNEAQ (reference sequence). CDR3 region: CASEAASETQYF. CDR3 bases: TGTGCCAGCGAGGCGGCCAGCGAGACCCAGTACTTC.

The rearrangement links TRBV5-4 to TRBJ1-2, with 9 bases fitting TRBD1. Germline V gene data show CDR1 as SGHNT and CDR2 as YYREEE (reference sequence). Germline trimming cut 4 bases from V and 8 bases from J; bases unmatched to any gene: 15. The CDR3 is made up of 16 amino acids. This CDR3 is CASSTDRGLTMGGYTF. CDR3 in DNA: TGTGCCAGCAGCACGGACAGGGGACTCACTATGGGGGGCTACACCTTC.

This chain's CDR3 is CASSSGQHRDPNEKLFF. The CDR3 DNA reads as TGTGCCAGCAGCTCGGGACAGCACCGGGACCCTAATGAAAAACTGTTTTTT. The chain couples TRBV5-4 to TRBJ1-4, with 7 bases that match TRBD1. The V gene end was trimmed by 3 bases and the J gene end by 3 bases; junction bases not matched to a gene: 11. Germline V gene lookup returns CDR1 SGHNT and CDR2 YYREEE (reference sequence). The CDR3 sequence is 17 residues long.

This sequence joins TRBV9 and TRBJ2-3; 14 nucleotides agree with TRBD2. Trimming took 4 bases from V and 0 from J; bases not matched to a gene: 7. The CDR3 length is 18 residues. Germline V gene sequence: CDR1 SGDLS, CDR2 YYNGEE. DNA for the CDR3: TGTGCCAGCAGCCCCCATGGGACTAGCGGGGGCAGCACAGATACGCAGTATTTT. It yields the protein CASSPHGTSGGSTDTQYF.

J is TRBJ1-5 and V is TRBV10-2; 8 positions match TRBD1. CDR1 is WSHSY and CDR2 is SAAADI in the germline V gene. CDR3 length: 13 residues. With 4 bases clipped from V and 4 bases from J, the junction kept 0 bases outside the gene matches. The CDR3 DNA is TGCGCCAGCAGTGGACAGGGGAATCAGCCCCAGCATTTT. Residues: CASSGQGNQPQHF.

This clone was counted a few times. The chain uses TRBV2 and TRBJ2-2, with D possibly TRBD2 on 7 matching bases. In germline, CDR1 is SNHLY, CDR2 FYNNEI. V lost 3 bases, J lost 2 bases, and 13 bases lay in between. The CDR3 has 16 amino acids. The chain's CDR3 is CASSDLGGGNTGELFF. The CDR3 nucleotides read TGTGCCAGCAGTGATCTTGGCGGGGGCAACACCGGGGAGCTGTTTTTT.

As concerns this clone: This specimen includes other DNA sequences encoding the same CDR3. The gene calls are TRBV7-9 and TRBJ1-5; TRBD1 might be the D (5 bases). V lost 5 bases and J 0 bases, leaving 8 bases between the germline ends. The CDR3 is made up of 14 amino acids. Germline V gene sequence: CDR1 SEHNR, CDR2 FQNEAQ (reference sequence). Here the CDR3 reads CASSRGDSNQPQHF. The CDR3 nucleotides read TGTGCCAGCAGCCGGGGGGATAGCAATCAGCCCCAGCATTTT.

The sample holds one count of this clone. The V call is TRBV7-9, the J call TRBJ2-5; D not certain. Germline CDR1 is SEHNR and CDR2 is FQNEAQ (reference sequence). This CDR3 contains 13 residues. Trimming removed 2 bases from V and 4 bases from J, with 8 bases in between. The CDR3 loop is CASSLMGRETQYF. DNA for the CDR3: TGTGCCAGCAGCTTAATGGGCCGAGAGACCCAGTACTTC.